These T cell receptor delta chains were read from a single sample in a study of Vδ1+ human thymocytes. TCRdb called clones anew from the multiplex PCR reads with CATT. The table lists around 60,000 delta-chain clones, over 12% of them singletons, with approximately 0.4% in the top ten. The sample consisted of Vdelta1+ gamma-delta thymocytes from the thymus. The receptor set was obtained from a girl under three years old who had congenital heart surgery. Both conserved end residues are part of each CDR3. A D gene is named only where the DNA matches it firmly. Rows may omit the clone size; those that give it use once, few, many or a size class.

J: TRDJ1; size: few; V: TRDV1; D: TRDD3; CDR3: CALGDLLPSTGGREYTDKLIF; DNA: TGTGCTCTTGGGGATCTCCTTCCATCTACTGGGGGCCGGGAGTACACCGATAAACTCATCTTT
J: TRDJ1; size: NA; V: TRDV1; D: NA; CDR3: CALGEYGTGPPSGYTDKLIF; DNA: TGTGCTCTTGGGGAATACGGGACTGGGCCCCCCTCGGGGTACACCGATAAACTCATCTTT
J: TRDJ1; size: few; V: TRDV2; D: NA; CDR3: CACVLIPIKRLIF; DNA: TGTGCCTGTGTCCTAATTCCGATTAAAAGACTCATCTTT
J: TRDJ1; size: few; V: TRDV1; D: TRDD3; CDR3: CALGLLLGDTGAYTDKLIF; DNA: TGTGCTCTTGGTCTATTACTGGGGGATACCGGGGCGTACACCGATAAACTCATCTTT
J: TRDJ1; size: few; V: TRDV1; D: NA; CDR3: CALGFPGRVRGKLIF; DNA: TGTGCTCTTGGTTTCCCAGGCCGGGTGCGGGGGAAACTCATCTTT
J: TRDJ1; size: few; V: TRDV1; D: TRDD2; CDR3: CALGELIDSYHSGGLSYTDKLIF; DNA: TGTGCTCTTGGGGAACTAATAGATTCCTACCATTCCGGGGGTCTTTCCTACACCGATAAACTCATCTTT
J: TRDJ1; size: NA; V: TRDV1; D: NA; CDR3: CALGELPRPNYLYTDKLIF; DNA: TGTGCTCTTGGGGAACTACCACGACCGAATTACCTGTACACCGATAAACTCATCTTT
J: TRDJ1; size: few; V: TRDV1; D: TRDD3; CDR3: CALGDSHRGYEDKLIF; DNA: TGTGCTCTTGGGGATTCCCATCGGGGATACGAAGATAAACTCATCTTT
J: TRDJ1; size: few; V: TRDV1; D: NA; CDR3: CALGERERLHTDKLIF; DNA: TGTGCTCTTGGGGAACGAGAGCGCTTACACACCGATAAACTCATCTTT
J: TRDJ2; size: few; V: TRDV1; D: TRDD3; CDR3: CALGERGLPGGYPALTAQLFF; DNA: TGTGCTCTTGGGGAACGGGGCCTACCCGGGGGATACCCGGCTTTGACAGCACAACTCTTCTTT
J: TRDJ1; size: NA; V: TRDV1; D: TRDD3; CDR3: CALGVHIPGDIGTDKLIF; DNA: TGTGCTCTTGGGGTCCACATCCCCGGGGATATCGGAACCGATAAACTCATCTTT
J: TRDJ1; size: few; V: TRDV1; D: TRDD2; CDR3: CALGDLPTGGADKLIF; DNA: TGTGCTCTTGGGGACCTTCCTACCGGGGGGGCCGATAAACTCATCTTT
J: TRDJ1; size: few; V: TRDV1; D: TRDD3; CDR3: CALGESQDRDTGTDKLIF; DNA: TGTGCTCTTGGGGAATCCCAGGATAGGGATACGGGCACCGATAAACTCATCTTT
J: TRDJ1; size: once; V: TRDV1; D: NA; CDR3: CALGEGPTKTKSRGSYTDKLIF; DNA: TGTGCTCTTGGGGAAGGTCCTACGAAGACGAAAAGTCGGGGGAGTTACACCGATAAACTCATCTTT
J: TRDJ1; size: few; V: TRDV1; D: NA; CDR3: CALGANRDLPRSPHKLIF; DNA: TGTGCTCTTGGGGCAAACCGGGACCTACCTAGGTCCCCTCATAAACTCATCTTT
J: TRDJ1; size: NA; V: TRDV1; D: NA; CDR3: CALGDRHVFPTGWGNGRTDKLIF; DNA: TGTGCTCTCGGGGATCGCCACGTTTTTCCTACGGGGTGGGGGAACGGACGGACCGATAAACTCATCTTT